This TCR beta chain was recovered during a study of T cell responses to AZD1222 COVID-19 vaccine. CDR1 and CDR2 (germline): LNHDA, SQIVND (reference sequence). CDR3 length: 17 amino acids. V dropped 3 bases and J dropped 0 bases, with 15 bases sitting between them. This clone was picked up one time. Its antigen remains unknown. Study-level results: Possibly, clonal diversity was underestimated; donors were largely white British and included more females. Only a handful of AZD1222 recipients, more than 5 in all, had baseline seropositivity.

Here immunoSEQ multiplex PCR was the method, and the copy in TCRdb shows in-frame clones only, minus some. The table has about 180,000 clones, about 92% seen once. The chain carries TRBV19 and TRBJ1-3; D is ambiguous. This specimen was peripheral blood, taken on day 0 of AZD1222 vaccination. The sequence was obtained from an adult in good health. This chain's CDR3 is CASSMSAAGYSGNTIYF. The CDR3 coding sequence is TGTGCCAGTAGTATGTCAGCGGCCGGTTACTCTGGAAACACCATATATTTT.